The 29 T cell receptor beta chains in this list originate from one sample, sequenced in a study of cytomegalovirus exposure and HLA in healthy donors. The table came from immunoSEQ multiplex PCR; TCRdb's copy has only in-frame clones and leaves some out. The sample consists of tens of thousands of clones, approximately 96% of them appearing once. The sample comprised PBMCs. The source of these receptors is a man between 18 and 29 years old in good health and CMV-seronegative.

The rearrangement uses TRBV23-1 and TRBJ2-7; 12 bases are shared with TRBD2. TRBV23-1 is marked as an open reading frame, function uncertain. The CDR3 has 19 amino acids. V lost 7 bases to trimming and J lost 0 bases; unmatched junction nucleotides: 16. The CDR3 reads CASTYRGLAGGPTSYEQYV. Written as DNA, the CDR3 is TGCGCCAGCACATACAGGGGTCTAGCGGGAGGGCCTACCTCCTACGAGCAGTACGTC.

The rearrangement links TRBV30 to TRBJ2-5, with 7 bases identical to TRBD1. CDR3 length: 14 amino acids. Trimming cost V 2 bases and J 3 bases; bases outside gene matches: 6. The germline V gene encodes CDR1 GTSNPN and CDR2 SVGIG (reference sequence). The DNA for the CDR3 is TGTGCCTGGAGTAGGGGGCTTGGGGAAGAGACCCAGTACTTC. Translating it yields CAWSRGLGEETQYF.

The chain carries TRBV5-1 and TRBJ2-5; weak D call: TRBD2 (5 bases). Germline CDR1 reads SGHRS; CDR2 reads YFSETQ. Trimming removed 0 bases at V and 3 bases at J, with 6 bases between. This CDR3 is 13 amino acids long. CDR3 amino acids: CASSLVGEETQYF. The CDR3 DNA sequence: TGCGCCAGCAGCTTGGTCGGGGAAGAGACCCAGTACTTC.

V and J are TRBV7-2 and TRBJ1-5, with TRBD1 matching over 9 bases. Germline V gives CDR1 SGHTA, CDR2 FQGNSA. There are 14 residues in the CDR3. V lost 2 bases and J lost 5; bases outside the gene matches: 1. As DNA, the CDR3 is TGTGCCAGCAGCTTAAGACAGGGGGATCAGCCCCAGCATTTT. The encoded protein is CASSLRQGDQPQHF.

V is TRBV9 and J is TRBJ2-3, with 8 bases identical to TRBD1. After removal of 3 bases from V and 9 bases from J, the junction contained 3 bases not matched to a gene. The CDR3 extends over 12 amino acids. Germline V lookup: CDR1 SGDLS, CDR2 YYNGEE. The CDR3, as DNA: TGTGCCAGCAGCGGGACAGGGCAGACGCAGTATTTT. Residues: CASSGTGQTQYF.

This chain joins TRBV29-1 and TRBJ1-1; tentative D call: TRBD1 (5 bases). Germline assignment: CDR1 SQVTM and CDR2 ANQGSEA. This CDR3 region has 11 residues. With 4 bases removed from V and 4 bases from J, the gap between germline ends came to 7 bases. For the CDR3, the DNA is TGCAGCGTTGGCCAGGGCACTGAAGCTTTCTTT. This encodes CSVGQGTEAFF.

J is TRBJ1-4 and V is TRBV4-1; TRBD1 aligns across 9 bases. From germline, CDR1 is MGHRA and CDR2 YSYEKL. This CDR3 region has 15 residues. V shed 3 bases and J 4 bases; nucleotides not matched to a gene: 3. CDR3 residues: CASSHRDRDNEKLFF. CDR3 bases: TGCGCCAGCAGCCATAGGGACAGGGATAATGAAAAACTGTTTTTT.

The V gene is TRBV30, the J gene TRBJ2-7; the match to TRBD2 covers 12 bases. This CDR3 spans 15 amino acids. With 5 bases clipped from V and 4 bases from J, the junction kept 9 bases outside the gene matches. The germline V gene encodes CDR1 GTSNPN and CDR2 SVGIG (reference sequence). The CDR3 DNA reads as TGTGCCTGGGCGCCAGGGACTAGCGGGTATTACGAGCAGTACGTC. It specifies CAWAPGTSGYYEQYV.

The CDR3 DNA reads as TGTGCCAGCAGTATGTCGTCGGGCTACGAGCAGTACTTC. Translating gives CASSMSSGYEQYF. V gene TRBV27 combines with J gene TRBJ2-7; no reliable D call. CDR3 length: 13 residues. Trimming shortened V by 5 bases and J by 3 bases, and 11 bases separated the two germline ends. Germline V gene sequence: CDR1 MNHEY, CDR2 SMNVEV (reference sequence).

Relative to its sample, this clone is medium-sized. The chain employs TRBV28 and TRBJ1-4; D not certain. This CDR3 has 12 amino acids. From germline, CDR1 is MDHEN and CDR2 SYDVKM. Trimming shortened V by 3 bases and J by 7 bases, and 6 bases separated the two germline ends. Here the CDR3 reads CASSLTGEKLFF. The CDR3 DNA follows: TGTGCCAGCAGTTTGACTGGTGAAAAACTGTTTTTT.

The chain recombines TRBV13 with TRBJ2-7, with 9 positions matching TRBD1. Germline V gene lookup returns CDR1 PRHDT and CDR2 FYEKMQ (reference sequence). The trim removed 2 bases at V and 7 bases at J, leaving 9 bases unmatched. This CDR3 is built from 15 residues. CDR3 sequence: CASSLWGTGTREQYF. CDR3 sequence (DNA): TGTGCCAGCAGCTTATGGGGGACAGGGACCCGAGAGCAGTACTTC.

The chain uses TRBV27 and TRBJ1-2; 8 bases are a match to TRBD1. After removal of 3 bases from V and 4 bases from J, the junction contained 4 bases not matched to a gene. Germline V gene data show CDR1 as MNHEY and CDR2 as SMNVEV (reference sequence). The CDR3 runs 14 residues. The CDR3 sequence: CASSFSDRVYGYTF. The CDR3 DNA follows: TGTGCCAGCAGTTTTTCGGACAGGGTCTATGGCTACACCTTC.

This rearrangement joins TRBV7-6 to TRBJ2-3, with 11 bases aligning to TRBD2. V was clipped by 1 base and J by 1 base; unmatched bases: 4. This CDR3 spans 17 amino acids. CDR1 and CDR2 from the germline V gene are SGHVS and FNYEAQ. The CDR3 region is CASSLVLAGEGTDTQYF. The CDR3 DNA is TGTGCCAGCAGCTTAGTACTAGCGGGAGAAGGCACAGATACGCAGTATTTT.

The gene calls are TRBV18 and TRBJ2-1; a weak D match, TRBD1 (7 bases). CDR1 KGHSH and CDR2 LQKENI come from the germline V gene. The CDR3 sequence is 13 residues long. Deletions cut 3 bases from V and 7 bases from J, with 10 bases between. The CDR3 is CASSPSGGNEQFF. In nucleotides, the CDR3 is TGTGCCAGCTCACCGTCAGGGGGGAATGAGCAGTTCTTC.

The genes are TRBV6-6 and TRBJ2-6; TRBD1 agrees at 9 bases. Germline V gene sequence: CDR1 MNHNY, CDR2 SVGAGI (reference sequence). The CDR3 runs 16 residues. J lost 4 bases, V lost 2 bases, and 3 bases had no gene match. CDR3 sequence reads: CASSYGTGLGANVLTF. The CDR3 DNA reads as TGTGCCAGCAGTTACGGGACAGGGCTGGGGGCCAACGTCCTGACTTTC.

This chain links TRBV29-1 with TRBJ2-5; D is perhaps TRBD1 (6 bases). V shed 4 bases and J shed 4 bases, with 16 bases lying between them. The germline CDR1 and CDR2 sequences are SQVTM and ANQGSEA. The CDR3 covers 14 residues. This CDR3 is CSVAHRAERETQYF. Written as DNA, the CDR3 is TGCAGCGTTGCCCACAGGGCGGAACGAGAGACCCAGTACTTC.

The chain couples TRBV7-9 to TRBJ2-1, with 12 bases aligning to TRBD2. Germline V gene lookup returns CDR1 SEHNR and CDR2 FQNEAQ (reference sequence). CDR3 length: 15 residues. V trimming: 2 bases; J trimming: 10 bases; junction bases outside the gene matches: 6. The CDR3 loop is CASSLLAGGPMEQFF. The DNA for the CDR3 is TGTGCCAGCAGCTTACTAGCGGGAGGGCCTATGGAGCAGTTCTTC.

V usage is TRBV7-9 and J usage is TRBJ2-1, with 8 bases fitting TRBD1. Germline V gene data show CDR1 as SEHNR and CDR2 as FQNEAQ (reference sequence). V gave up 5 bases and J gave up 8 bases; unmatched junction bases: 8. The CDR3 covers 14 residues. In nucleotides, the CDR3 is TGTGCCAGCAGCCAGGCGTCAGGGGGCGATGAGCAGTTCTTC. Amino acids: CASSQASGGDEQFF. The complete variable domain, with remaining parts taken from reference TRBV7-9 and TRBJ2-1, reads DTGVSQNPRHKITKRGQNVTFRCDPISEHNRLYWYRQTLGQGPEFLTYFQNEAQLEKSRLLSDRFSAERPKGSFSTLEIQRTEQGDSAMYLCASSQASGGDEQFFGPGTRLTVL.

V is TRBV5-6 and J is TRBJ2-3; no clear D gene. CDR1 and CDR2 (germline): SGHDT, YYEEEE. This CDR3 region has 12 residues. V gave up 4 bases and J gave up 9 bases, with 12 bases separating them. The CDR3 loop reads CASSPGGQTQYF. CDR3 nucleotide sequence: TGTGCCAGCAGCCCGGGTGGTCAAACGCAGTATTTT. Complete variable domain (other parts from reference TRBV5-6 and TRBJ2-3): DAGVTQSPTHLIKTRGQQVTLRCSPKSGHDTVSWYQQALGQGPQFIFQYYEEEERQRGNFPDRFSGHQFPNYSSELNVNALLLGDSALYLCASSPGGQTQYFGPGTRLTVL.

This sequence joins TRBV27 and TRBJ2-1; 9 bases map to TRBD1. The germline CDR1 and CDR2 sequences are MNHEY and SMNVEV (reference sequence). This CDR3 region has 15 residues. The junction had 11 bases not matched to a gene; V was cut back by 6 bases and J by 8 bases. CDR3 in DNA: TGTGCCAGCAGCACTCCGGGACAGGGCTTGGATGAGCAGTTCTTC. It yields the protein CASSTPGQGLDEQFF.

This clone is a singleton in its sample. This chain joins TRBV30 and TRBJ2-7, with TRBD2 matching 7 bases. This CDR3 has 14 amino acids. V dropped 2 bases and J dropped 2; count of bases not matched to a gene: 6. The germline gives CDR1 GTSNPN, CDR2 SVGIG (reference sequence). The CDR3 DNA reads TGTGCCTGGAGTTCTAGCGGAATCACCTACGAGCAGTACTTC. Translating gives CAWSSSGITYEQYF.

The chain has TRBV27 and TRBJ1-2; 11 bases fit TRBD1. Per germline, CDR1 MNHEY and CDR2 SMNVEV (reference sequence). J was trimmed by 4 bases and V by 2 bases; bases with no gene match: 6. This CDR3 has 16 amino acids. The CDR3 protein is CASSLDPGTGGYGYTF. The CDR3 coding sequence is TGTGCCAGCAGTTTAGACCCCGGGACAGGGGGCTATGGCTACACCTTC.

The rearrangement links TRBV7-9 to TRBJ2-7; 14 bases match TRBD2. J gave up 6 bases and V 10 bases, and 5 bases lay outside the gene matches. Germline-derived CDR1 and CDR2 are SEHNR and FQNEAQ (reference sequence). This CDR3 comprises 13 residues. The CDR3 DNA sequence: TGTGCCACCACCGGGACTAGCGGGGGCGAGCAGTACTTC. This encodes CATTGTSGGEQYF.

V usage is TRBV5-1 and J usage is TRBJ1-4; D is undetermined. V was cut by 4 bases and J by 8 bases, with 18 bases left in between. This CDR3 has 15 amino acids. CDR1 is SGHRS and CDR2 is YFSETQ in the germline V gene. The CDR3 DNA follows: TGCGCCAGCAGCCATGGAGGCGGGTTCGGCGAAAAACTGTTTTTT. Residues: CASSHGGGFGEKLFF.

The chain uses TRBV5-1 and TRBJ2-2, with 8 nucleotides matching TRBD1. CDR3 size: 15 residues. CDR1 and CDR2 from the germline V gene are SGHRS and YFSETQ. Trimming at V came to 3 bases and at J to 0 bases, leaving 1 base not matched to a gene. The CDR3 DNA reads TGCGCCAGCAGCTGGGGACAGGCGAACACCGGGGAGCTGTTTTTT. Amino acids: CASSWGQANTGELFF.

The gene calls are TRBV10-3 and TRBJ2-7; 7 nucleotides line up with TRBD1. Trimming took 6 bases from V and 0 from J; bases not matched to a gene: 8. The CDR3 length is 15 residues. Germline CDR1 and CDR2: ENHRY and SYGVKD. The CDR3 bases are TGTGCCATCAGCAGGGGACAGCTAAGCTCCTACGAGCAGTACGTC. Protein: CAISRGQLSSYEQYV.

This chain connects TRBV7-2 to TRBJ2-3, with D possibly being TRBD1 (6 bases). Trimming removed 5 bases at V and 4 bases at J, with 10 bases between. In germline, CDR1 is SGHTA, CDR2 FQGNSA. CDR3 length: 13 residues. CDR3 region: CASSRNRADTQYF. Written as DNA, the CDR3 is TGTGCCAGCAGCCGTAACAGGGCAGATACGCAGTATTTT. The full variable domain, completed using reference TRBV7-2 and TRBJ2-3, is GAGVSQSPSNKVTEKGKDVELRCDPISGHTALYWYRQSLGQGLEFLIYFQGNSAPDKSGLPSDRFSAERTGGSVSTLTIQRTQQEDSAVYLCASSRNRADTQYFGPGTRLTVL.

CDR3 region: CASKVLQAHNEQFF. The CDR3 nucleotides are TGTGCCAGTAAAGTTTTGCAGGCCCACAATGAGCAGTTCTTC. V is TRBV19 and J is TRBJ2-1; no definite D call. Germline CDR1 is LNHDA and CDR2 is SQIVND (reference sequence). CDR3 length: 14 residues. Trimming removed 7 bases at V and 5 bases at J, with 15 bases between.

V usage is TRBV19 and J usage is TRBJ1-1; D uncertain. CDR3 length: 11 amino acids. Germline CDR1 LNHDA, CDR2 SQIVND (reference sequence). V lost 3 bases, J lost 7 bases, and 6 bases lay in between. CDR3 region: CASSIGSEAFF. The CDR3 DNA is TGTGCCAGTAGTATTGGCAGTGAAGCTTTCTTT.